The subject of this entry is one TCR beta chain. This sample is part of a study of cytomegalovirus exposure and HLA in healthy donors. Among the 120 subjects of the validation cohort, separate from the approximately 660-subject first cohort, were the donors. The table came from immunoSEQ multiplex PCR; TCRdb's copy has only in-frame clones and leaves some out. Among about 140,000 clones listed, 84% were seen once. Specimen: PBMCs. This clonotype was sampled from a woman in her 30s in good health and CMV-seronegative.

The CDR3 DNA reads TGCGCCAGCAGCGGGGGGGGCGGAGTGAGTGAGCAGTTCTTC. Translation gives CASSGGGGVSEQFF. The chain combines TRBV5-1 with TRBJ2-1, with D possibly being TRBD2 (7 bases). Germline CDR1 reads SGHRS; CDR2 reads YFSETQ. V lost 4 bases to trimming and J lost 9 bases, with 17 bases between them. The CDR3 sequence is 14 residues long.